What follows are 6 T cell receptor beta chains derived from one specimen sequenced in a study of blood T cells in healthy people across ages. A second PCR of 7 to 11 cycles used a sample-barcoded 5' primer and a J-beta primer mix. TCRdb fed the 5' RACE reads into MiXCR, producing one record per CDR3 protein. The sample yields 920,000 or so distinct CDR3 sequences, 40% to 45% seen once. Material: blood. All receptors derive from a woman aged 60-75 years in good health.

The chain carries TRBV20-1 and TRBJ2-4; possibly TRBD2 for D (5 bases). V was clipped by 2 bases and J by 5 bases, with 16 bases between them. CDR3 length equals 15 residues. Looked up from germline, CDR1 is DFQATT and CDR2 is SNEGSKA (reference sequence). The CDR3 is CSARLSDPGQNIQYF. The CDR3 nucleotides are TGCAGTGCTAGACTTAGCGACCCTGGCCAAAACATTCAGTACTTC.

This chain links TRBV29-1 with TRBJ2-2; 7 nucleotides align to TRBD2. Germline V lookup: CDR1 SQVTM, CDR2 ANQGSEA. CDR3 length: 14 amino acids. V shed 1 base and J 5 bases; nucleotides not matched to a gene: 4. CDR3 DNA sequence: TGCAGCGTTGAAGGCGGGGGACTAACCGGGGAGCTGTTTTTT. Translation gives CSVEGGGLTGELFF.

The V and J genes are TRBV12-3 or TRBV12-4 and TRBJ2-3; D is perhaps TRBD1 (6 bases). V was shortened by 6 bases and J by 3 bases, with 13 bases between the two germline ends. This CDR3 contains 14 residues. The CDR3 loop reads CASSPRQVTDTQYF. For the CDR3, the DNA is TGTGCCAGCAGCCCTCGACAGGTAACAGATACGCAGTATTTT.

The chain has TRBV7-9 and TRBJ2-7; TRBD1 matches 11 bases. Germline lookup yields CDR1 SEHNR and CDR2 FQNEAQ (reference sequence). This CDR3 is 16 amino acids long. Trimming removed 5 bases from V and 2 bases from J; junction bases left unmatched: 8. The CDR3 DNA is TGTGCCAGCAGCCGAATGGGACAGGGGGGAACCTACGAGCAGTACTTC. This translates into CASSRMGQGGTYEQYF.

The table lists this clonotype with a few counts. The V call is TRBV7-2, the J call TRBJ2-3, with 7 bases aligning to TRBD1. The length of the CDR3 is 14 residues. Germline lookup yields CDR1 SGHTA and CDR2 FQGNSA. J gave up 3 bases and V 3 bases, and 3 bases lay outside the gene matches. The CDR3 here is CASSFWGQTDTQYF. The CDR3 DNA is TGTGCCAGCAGCTTTTGGGGACAGACAGATACGCAGTATTTT.

The chain links TRBV7-6 to TRBJ2-5, with TRBD1 as a possible D gene (6 bases). The CDR3 length is 13 residues. Trimming shortened V by 8 bases and J by 0 bases, and 10 bases separated the two germline ends. The germline V gene encodes CDR1 SGHVS and CDR2 FNYEAQ. CDR3 DNA sequence: TGTGCCAGCGTGGGGGCGAACCAAGAGACCCAGTACTTC. Encoded protein: CASVGANQETQYF.